This T cell receptor (beta chain) emerged from a study of T cell changes during pregnancy in multiple sclerosis. Here immunoSEQ multiplex PCR was the method, and the copy in TCRdb shows in-frame clones only, minus some. The sample holds under 110,000 clones; less than 95% are singletons and the top ten take approximately 1.6%. The TCR sequence derives from a female donor with multiple sclerosis, enrolled in a pregnancy study. The material sequenced was peripheral blood, taken after pregnancy.

DNA for the CDR3: TGTGCCAGCAGGCCCATGGACGGGGGGGGCATTGGGGCCAAAAACATTCAGTACTTC. It specifies CASRPMDGGGIGAKNIQYF. The chain has TRBV7-8 and TRBJ2-4; 8 positions match TRBD2. Germline-derived CDR1 and CDR2 are SGHVS and FQNEAQ. The J segment lost 1 base and the V segment lost 6 bases, leaving 17 bases of the junction unmatched. The CDR3 consists of 19 residues.